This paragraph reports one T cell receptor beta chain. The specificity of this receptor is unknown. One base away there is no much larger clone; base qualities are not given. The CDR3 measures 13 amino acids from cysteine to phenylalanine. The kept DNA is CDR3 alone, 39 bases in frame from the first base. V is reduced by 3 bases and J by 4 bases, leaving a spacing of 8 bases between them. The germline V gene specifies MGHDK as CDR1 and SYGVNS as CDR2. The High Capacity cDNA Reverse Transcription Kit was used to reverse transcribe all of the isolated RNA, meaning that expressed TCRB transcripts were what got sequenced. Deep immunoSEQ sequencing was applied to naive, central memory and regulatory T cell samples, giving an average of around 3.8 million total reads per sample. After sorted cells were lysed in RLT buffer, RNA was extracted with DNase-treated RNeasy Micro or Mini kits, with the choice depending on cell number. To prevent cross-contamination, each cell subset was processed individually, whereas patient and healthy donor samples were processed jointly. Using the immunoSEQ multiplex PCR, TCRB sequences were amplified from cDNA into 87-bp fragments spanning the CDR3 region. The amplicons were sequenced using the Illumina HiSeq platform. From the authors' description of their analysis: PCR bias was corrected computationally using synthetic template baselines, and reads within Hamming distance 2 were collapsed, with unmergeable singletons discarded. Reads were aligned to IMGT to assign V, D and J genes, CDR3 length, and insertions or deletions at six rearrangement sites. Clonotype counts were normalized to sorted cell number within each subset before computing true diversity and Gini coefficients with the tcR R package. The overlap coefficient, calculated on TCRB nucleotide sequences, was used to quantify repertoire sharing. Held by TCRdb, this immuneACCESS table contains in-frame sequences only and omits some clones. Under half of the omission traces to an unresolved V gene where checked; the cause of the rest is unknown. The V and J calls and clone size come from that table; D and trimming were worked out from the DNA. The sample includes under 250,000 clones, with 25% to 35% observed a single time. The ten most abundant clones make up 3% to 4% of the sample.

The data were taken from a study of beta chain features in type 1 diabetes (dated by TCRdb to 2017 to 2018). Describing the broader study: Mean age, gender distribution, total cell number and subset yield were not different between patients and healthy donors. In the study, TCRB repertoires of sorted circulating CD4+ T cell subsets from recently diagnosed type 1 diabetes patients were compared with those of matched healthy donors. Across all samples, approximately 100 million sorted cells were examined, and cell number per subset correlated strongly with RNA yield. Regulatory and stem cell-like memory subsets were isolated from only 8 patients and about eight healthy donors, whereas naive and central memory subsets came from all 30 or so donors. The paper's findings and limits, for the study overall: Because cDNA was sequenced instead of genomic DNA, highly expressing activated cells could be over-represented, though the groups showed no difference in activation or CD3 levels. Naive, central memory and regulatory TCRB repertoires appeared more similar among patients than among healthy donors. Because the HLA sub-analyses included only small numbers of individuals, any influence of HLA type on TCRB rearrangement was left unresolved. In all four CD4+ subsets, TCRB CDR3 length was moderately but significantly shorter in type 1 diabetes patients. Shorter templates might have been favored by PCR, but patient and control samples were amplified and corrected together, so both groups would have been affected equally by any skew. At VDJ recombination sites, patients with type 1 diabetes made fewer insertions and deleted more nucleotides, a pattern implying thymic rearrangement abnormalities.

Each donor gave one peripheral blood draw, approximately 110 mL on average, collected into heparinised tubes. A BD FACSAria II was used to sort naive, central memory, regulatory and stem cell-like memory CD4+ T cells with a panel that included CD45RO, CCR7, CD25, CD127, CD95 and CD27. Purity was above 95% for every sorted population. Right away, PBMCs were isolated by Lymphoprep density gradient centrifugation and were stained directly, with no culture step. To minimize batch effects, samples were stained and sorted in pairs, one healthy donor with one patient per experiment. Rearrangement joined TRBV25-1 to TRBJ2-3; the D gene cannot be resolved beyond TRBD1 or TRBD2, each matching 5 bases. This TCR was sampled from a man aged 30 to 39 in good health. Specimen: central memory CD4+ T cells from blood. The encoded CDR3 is CASSEWDADTQYF. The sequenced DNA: TGTGCCAGCAGTGAGTGGGACGCAGATACGCAGTATTTT.